The source of this T cell receptor (beta chain) is a study of Ad26.COV2.S vaccination and SARS-CoV-2 variants. Study-wide results and caveats: Spike-specific CD8+ and CD4+ T cell responses reportedly showed substantial breadth after vaccination.

Assay: immunoSEQ multiplex PCR; the TCRdb copy retains only in-frame clones and omits some. The sample lists under 150,000 clones, 86% occurring once. The V and J ends lost 3 bases and 3 bases, in that order; junction bases with no gene match: 8. Germline CDR1 is SEHNR and CDR2 is FQNEAQ (reference sequence). This CDR3 region has 17 residues. On this clone itself: What it binds is not known.

The gene calls are TRBV7-9 and TRBJ2-6; 7 nucleotides agree with TRBD2. This receptor was obtained from a human donor who had recovered from COVID-19. The source was peripheral blood, collected after recovery from COVID-19. The CDR3 sequence: CASSFSLAVFGANVLTF. The CDR3 coding sequence is TGTGCCAGCAGCTTTTCGCTAGCGGTCTTTGGGGCCAACGTCCTGACTTTC.